The clone carrying this TCR beta chain has only a few counts. Its antigen is still unknown. This sample is drawn from a study of identical twins. TCRdb reprocessed the 5' RACE reads via MiXCR and lists one record per CDR3 protein. This sample yields approximately 500,000 distinct CDR3 sequences, of which 24% are seen a single time; about 2.9% belongs to the top ten. Study results and limitations: Within cord blood, abundant beta clonotypes carried fewer insertions, but memory repertoires showed no such trend.

In addition, the sample was reused for a study of T cells expressing NK-cell markers. That report notes: Out of eight donors sequenced, seven tested HCMV-seropositive and the remaining one seronegative.

Sequencing input: CD4+ T cells sorted from blood. The TCR was taken from a woman aged 18 to 35 in good health.

The DNA for the CDR3 is TGTGCCAGCAGTTACTCGAGATTGGTAACCTATAATTCACCCCTCCACTTT. It yields the protein CASSYSRLVTYNSPLHF. The chain uses TRBV6-5 and TRBJ1-6; D is unclear. Germline V gene data show CDR1 as MNHEY and CDR2 as SVGAGI. V was trimmed by 0 bases and J by 2 bases, leaving 11 bases between them. The CDR3 is made up of 17 amino acids.